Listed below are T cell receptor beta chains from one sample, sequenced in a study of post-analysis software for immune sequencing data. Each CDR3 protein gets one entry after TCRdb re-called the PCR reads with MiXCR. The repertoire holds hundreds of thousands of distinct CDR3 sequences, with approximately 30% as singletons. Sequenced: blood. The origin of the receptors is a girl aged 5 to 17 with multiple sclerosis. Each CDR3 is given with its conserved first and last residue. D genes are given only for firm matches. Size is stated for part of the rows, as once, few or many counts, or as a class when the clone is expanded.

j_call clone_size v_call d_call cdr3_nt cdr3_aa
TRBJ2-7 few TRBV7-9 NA TGTGCCAGCAGAAAGGACGGAACCCACTACGAGCAGTACTTC CASRKDGTHYEQYF
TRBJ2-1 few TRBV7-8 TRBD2 TGTGCCAGCAGCCTCATAGCGGGGGAGGGTAATGAGCAGTTCTTC CASSLIAGEGNEQFF
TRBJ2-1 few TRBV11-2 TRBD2 TGTGCCAGCAGCTCAAGCGGGGGGGCCCACAATGAGCAGTTCTTC CASSSSGGAHNEQFF
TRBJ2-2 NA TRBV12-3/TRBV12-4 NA TGTGCCAGCAGCCTCACGGGTGGGGCCGGGGAGCTGTTTTTT CASSLTGGAGELFF
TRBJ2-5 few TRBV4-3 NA TGCGCCAGCAGCCAGAATTTAGGCGGAAGAGAGACCCAGTACTTC CASSQNLGGRETQYF
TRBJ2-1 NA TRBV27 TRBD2 TGTGCCAGCAGTTTCGGGACGGGAGGGTACAATGAGCAGTTCTTC CASSFGTGGYNEQFF
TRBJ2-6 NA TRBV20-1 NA TGCAGTGCTAGCCGGTGGCCAGTAAACTCTGGGGCCAACGTCCTGACTTTC CSASRWPVNSGANVLTF
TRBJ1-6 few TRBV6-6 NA TGTGCCAGCAGTTACGGGGGCGCCGGTTCACCCCTCCACTTT CASSYGGAGSPLHF
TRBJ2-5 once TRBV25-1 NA TGTGCCAGCAGTGAATATGCAGGGGCGGGAGAGACCCAGTACTTC CASSEYAGAGETQYF
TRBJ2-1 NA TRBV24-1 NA TGTGCCACCAGTGATTCTCCGAATGAGCAGTTCTTC CATSDSPNEQFF
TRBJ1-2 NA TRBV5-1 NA TGCGCCAGCAGCCGGGATGACAGGACAAACTATGGCTACACCTTC CASSRDDRTNYGYTF
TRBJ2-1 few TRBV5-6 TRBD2 TGTGCCAGCAGCTTGAGGGTAGCGGGAGGGGGCAATGAGCAGTTCTTC CASSLRVAGGGNEQFF
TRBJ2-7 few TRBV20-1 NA TGCAGTGCTAGAGATTTTGGCAGGGTGAATGAGCAGTACTTC CSARDFGRVNEQYF
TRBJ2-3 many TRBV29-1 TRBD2 TGCAGCGTCGCCCCCGTTGGACTAGGAACAGATACGCAGTATTTT CSVAPVGLGTDTQYF
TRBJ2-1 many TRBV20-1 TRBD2 TGCAGTGCTAACCGCCTAGCGGGATCCTACAATGAGCAGTTCTTC CSANRLAGSYNEQFF
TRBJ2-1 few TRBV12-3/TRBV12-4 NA TGTGCCAGCGAGTTTGGGGGGCGGGGAGGGCAGTTCTTC CASEFGGRGGQFF
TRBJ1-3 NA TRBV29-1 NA TGCAGCGTTCCCTCCGCTGGAAACACCATATATTTT CSVPSAGNTIYF
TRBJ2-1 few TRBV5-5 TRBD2 TGTGCCAGCAGCTTCGCCGGGAGCGGGGGTAACTACAATGAGCAGTTCTTC CASSFAGSGGNYNEQFF
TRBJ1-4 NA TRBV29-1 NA TGCAGCGTTGAAAGACTCATCTCGAGGGAAAAACTGTTTTTT CSVERLISREKLFF
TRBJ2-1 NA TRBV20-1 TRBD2 TGCAGTGCTAGAGGGCGAGCGGGGGGATACAATGAGCAGTTCTTC CSARGRAGGYNEQFF
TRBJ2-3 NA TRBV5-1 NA TGCGCCAGCAGCGAGAGCCGGGACACCTTTGGGGCCACAGATACGCAGTATTTT CASSESRDTFGATDTQYF
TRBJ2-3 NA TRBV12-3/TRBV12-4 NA TGTGCCAGCAGTTACGCACGTGGATCAGATACGGAGTATTTT CASSYARGSDTEYF
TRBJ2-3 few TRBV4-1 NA TGCGCCAGCAGCCAAGCACCCAGCACAGATACGCAGTATTTT CASSQAPSTDTQYF
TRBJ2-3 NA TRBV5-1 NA TGCGCCAGCAGCTTGGACGGCACAGGTACGCAGTATTTT CASSLDGTGTQYF
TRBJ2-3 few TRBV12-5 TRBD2 TGTGCTAGTGGTCTTGGACTAGCGGGAGGAGGAGATACGCAGTATTTT CASGLGLAGGGDTQYF
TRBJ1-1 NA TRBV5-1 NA TGCGCCAGCAGCTTGGATTTGGCGGCCGAAGCTTTCTTT CASSLDLAAEAFF
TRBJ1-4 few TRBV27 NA TGTACCAGCAGTCCATTGGACGGGAGAGAAAAACTGTTTTTT CTSSPLDGREKLFF
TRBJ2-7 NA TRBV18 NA TGTGCCAGCTCACCACCGCTCAGGGCCTACGAGCAGTACTTC CASSPPLRAYEQYF
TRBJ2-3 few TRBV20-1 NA TGCAGTGTTACGAGGGATACGCAGTATTTT CSVTRDTQYF
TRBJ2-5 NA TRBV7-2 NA TGTGCCAGCAGCTTAAGTCAGGGGAGTACCCAGTACTTC CASSLSQGSTQYF
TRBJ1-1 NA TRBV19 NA TGTGCCAGTAGTCCTTCGAGGGGAACTGAAGCTTTCTTT CASSPSRGTEAFF
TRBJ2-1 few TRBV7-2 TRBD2 TGTGCCAGCAGAACCACTAGCGGGGGATCCAATGAGCAGTTCTTC CASRTTSGGSNEQFF
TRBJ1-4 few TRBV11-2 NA TGTGCCAGCAGCTTAGATCAGAGACGGCTGTTTTTT CASSLDQRRLFF
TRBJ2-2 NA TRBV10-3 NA TGTGCCATCACGGCGCAGACCACGAACACCGGGGAGCTGTTTTTT CAITAQTTNTGELFF
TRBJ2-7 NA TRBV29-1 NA TGCAGCGTTGAAATTTTGGGACGAATGGCCTACAATGAGCAGTACTTC CSVEILGRMAYNEQYF
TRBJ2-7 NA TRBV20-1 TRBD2 TGCAGTGCTAGAACACTAGCGGGAGTATTGCGGGAGCAGTACTTC CSARTLAGVLREQYF
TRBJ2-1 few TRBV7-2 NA TGTGCCAGCAGCTTAGCCTCTGGCTATGAGCAGTTCTTC CASSLASGYEQFF
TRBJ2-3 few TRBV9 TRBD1 TGTGCCAGCAGCGGAAAGACAGGGGGGCCAGATACGCAGTATTTT CASSGKTGGPDTQYF
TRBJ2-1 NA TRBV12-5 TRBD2 TGTGCTAGTGGGCAGCGGGAGGGGTCCTACAATGAGCAGTTCTTC CASGQREGSYNEQFF
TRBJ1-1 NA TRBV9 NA TGTGCCACCAAGGTGGTCACTGAAGCTTTCTTT CATKVVTEAFF
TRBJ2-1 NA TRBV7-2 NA TGTGCCAGCAGCGAGAGACTAGGGGGGCCTATGTTTTTGTTCTTC CASSERLGGPMFLFF
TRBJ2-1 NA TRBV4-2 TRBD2 TGTGCCAGCAGCCCGACCTCAGGACTAGCGATTTACAATGAGCAGTTCTTC CASSPTSGLAIYNEQFF
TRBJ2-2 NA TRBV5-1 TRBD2 TGCGCCAGCAGCTTGGGACTAGCGGGAGGGGCTATGAACACCGGGGAGCTGTTTTTT CASSLGLAGGAMNTGELFF
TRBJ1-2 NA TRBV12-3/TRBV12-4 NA TGTGCCAGCAGTCCCCCGGGGGCAGATGGCTACACCTTC CASSPPGADGYTF
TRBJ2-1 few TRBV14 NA TGTGCCAGCAGCCAAGATTTCCGGGTCAATGAGCAGTTCTTC CASSQDFRVNEQFF
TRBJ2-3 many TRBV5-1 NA TGCGCCAGCGACCTCGGCGGGGCCCCAGATACGCAGTATTTT CASDLGGAPDTQYF
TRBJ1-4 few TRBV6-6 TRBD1 TGTGCCAGCAGTGAGGGACAGCCTAATGAAAAACTGTTTTTT CASSEGQPNEKLFF
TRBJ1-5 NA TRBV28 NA TGTGCCAGCAGCCCGCCCCCGTTGCGCAATCAGCCCCAGCATTTT CASSPPPLRNQPQHF
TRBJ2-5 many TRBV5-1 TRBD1 TGCGCCAGCAGCGAGGGACAGGGGAATTGGGAGACCCAGTACTTC CASSEGQGNWETQYF
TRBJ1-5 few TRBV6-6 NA TGTGCCAGCAGTTCTGGCCTTCCCTCAAATCAGCCCCAGCATTTT CASSSGLPSNQPQHF
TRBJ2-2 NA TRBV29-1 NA TGCAGCGCAGGACCTCTGGCGGCGGGAACCGGGGAGCTGTTTTTT CSAGPLAAGTGELFF
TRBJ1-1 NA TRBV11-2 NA TGTGCCAGCAGCCCAACCCGGGGGCTGCGCACTGAAGCTTTCTTT CASSPTRGLRTEAFF
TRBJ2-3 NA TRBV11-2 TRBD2 TGTGCCAGCAGCTTAGTTGGCGGGAGGGACACAGATACGCAGTATTTT CASSLVGGRDTDTQYF
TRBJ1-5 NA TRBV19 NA TGTGCCAGTAGGCCACAGGGAGATCAGCCCCAGCATTTT CASRPQGDQPQHF
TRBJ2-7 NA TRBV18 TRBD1 TGCGCCAGCAGCCCCGGACAGGTTTCCTACGAGCAGTACTTC CASSPGQVSYEQYF